This TCR beta chain was sequenced during a study of blood T cell repertoires in COVID-19. Study in general: Specimens from acute and convalescent COVID-19 originated in the United States, Italy and Spain. The cDNA or gDNA used as material had been derived from T cells, B-cell-depleted T cells, or PBMCs.

In the original workflow: Scientists estimated how many nucleated cells there were by amplifying reference gene primers. TCRdb's table, derived via immunoSEQ multiplex PCR, lists solely in-frame clones and lacks some. V, J and clone size reflect that table, while D and trimming were determined from the DNA. The table has approximately 230,000 clones, roughly 84% seen once. Sequencing used peripheral blood. The receptor's source is a man aged 30-40 years with active or convalescent COVID-19.

CDR3 sequence reads: CASSPLGRRGTGELFF. DNA of the CDR3: TGCGCCAGCAGCCCCCTCGGACGGCGGGGCACCGGGGAGCTGTTTTTT. The chain couples TRBV5-1 to TRBJ2-2; perhaps TRBD2 as D (6 bases). The germline V and J ends were trimmed by 4 bases and 4 bases, with 17 bases remaining between them. Germline assignment: CDR1 SGHRS and CDR2 YFSETQ. There are 16 residues in the CDR3.